The present TCR beta chain was sequenced within a study of tumor and adjacent non-tumor tissue in lung cancer. RNA was extracted from bulk tissue without any cell sorting. Germline CDR1 reads SGHDT; CDR2 reads YYEEEE. This CDR3 is 16 amino acids long. This clonotype was detected only once. The antigen remains undetermined. It may be a read error: a sequence one base away is much more abundant. The library came from three nested PCR rounds adapted from ARM-PCR protocols. TCRdb analysed the multiplex PCR reads with MiXCR anew, one entry per CDR3 protein. The sample yields under 150,000 distinct CDR3 sequences, about 66% seen once. The study, taken as a whole, reports: Tumor TCR diversity, when higher, was linked to shorter survival. Tumor tissue had significantly higher TCR diversity than normal lung.

This chain joins TRBV5-6 and TRBJ1-4; D may be TRBD1 (5 bases). This receptor was obtained from a man aged 25-45 years with non-small cell lung cancer. What was sequenced was lung tumor tissue. CDR3: CTSSLDLGADSEKLFF. The DNA of the CDR3 is TGTACCAGCAGCTTGGACCTCGGGGCCGACTCTGAAAAACTGTTTTTT.